These 23 T cell receptor beta chains originate from one sample sequenced in a study of blood T cell repertoires in COVID-19. The data were produced by immunoSEQ multiplex PCR, yet TCRdb's version contains in-frame clones alone and is incomplete. The sample comprises about 59,000 clones, over 75% of which are singletons, and approximately 3.5% rests with the top ten. Sequencing input: peripheral blood. The receptors originated from an elderly woman with acute or convalescent COVID-19.

J is TRBJ2-1 and V is TRBV3-1 (or the pseudogene TRBV3-2), with D possibly matching TRBD2 (6 bases). Germline CDR1 and CDR2: LGHDT and YNNKEL (reference sequence). The CDR3 is 14 amino acids. The V gene lost 5 bases and the J gene lost 5 bases, with 13 bases spanning the gap. The CDR3 loop reads CASSRLGGNNEQFF. As DNA, the CDR3 is TGTGCCAGCAGCAGACTAGGTGGGAACAATGAGCAGTTCTTC.

The CDR3, as DNA: TGTGCCAGCAGCGCGAGCTTACAGGGGGCTCAAGAGACCCAGTACTTC. It codes for CASSASLQGAQETQYF. The chain joins TRBV9 to TRBJ2-5; TRBD1 aligns across 9 bases. CDR3 size: 16 residues. V gave up 3 bases and J gave up 2 bases; unmatched junction bases: 8. Germline-derived CDR1 and CDR2 are SGDLS and YYNGEE.

This chain joins TRBV6-5 and TRBJ2-1, with 10 bases fitting TRBD2. The germline CDR1 and CDR2 sequences are MNHEY and SVGAGI. The CDR3 length is 16 residues. V was pared by 4 bases and J by 3 bases, with 6 bases of the junction left unmatched. The CDR3 protein is CASSSSTSGIYNEQFF. Written as DNA, the CDR3 is TGTGCCAGCAGTTCATCCACTAGCGGGATCTACAATGAGCAGTTCTTC.

This clone was seen a single time. The V call is TRBV10-3, the J call TRBJ1-2; D gene ambiguous. Germline V gene sequence: CDR1 ENHRY, CDR2 SYGVKD. V was clipped by 10 bases and J by 0 bases, with 21 bases between them. CDR3 size: 16 residues. Here the CDR3 DNA reads TGTGCCACGACTCCGGACTCCGAACCGCCTAACTATGGCTACACCTTC. It is translated as CATTPDSEPPNYGYTF.

The chain links TRBV12-5 to TRBJ1-3; the match to TRBD1 covers 8 bases. V dropped 1 base and J dropped 3; count of bases not matched to a gene: 2. Germline assignment: CDR1 LGHNT and CDR2 FRNRAP. This CDR3 region has 15 residues. The chain's CDR3 is CASGLGQGLGNTIYF. The DNA of the CDR3 is TGTGCTAGTGGTTTGGGACAGGGGCTTGGAAACACCATATATTTT.

This clone was found once. The chain has TRBV5-1 and TRBJ1-4, with TRBD1 matching 10 bases. Trimming took 4 bases from V and 3 from J; bases not matched to a gene: 0. The CDR3 has 14 residues. CDR1 and CDR2 from the germline V gene are SGHRS and YFSETQ. In nucleotides, the CDR3 is TGCGCCAGCAGCGGGACAGGGGCTAATGAAAAACTGTTTTTT. Translating it yields CASSGTGANEKLFF. The variable domain in full, with the rest retrieved from reference TRBV5-1 and TRBJ1-4, is KAGVTQTPRYLIKTRGQQVTLSCSPISGHRSVSWYQQTPGQGLQFLFEYFSETQRNKGNFPGRFSGRQFSNSRSEMNVSTLELGDSALYLCASSGTGANEKLFFGSGTQLSVL.

The chain joins TRBV21-1 to TRBJ1-6; the tabulated D call, TRBD1, remains unverified against the DNA. TRBV21-1 is a pseudogene segment. This CDR3 region has 18 residues. The CDR3 region is CASSKALICRGQHSPLHF. DNA of the CDR3: TGTGCCAGCAGCAAAGCCCTGATCTGTCGGGGACAACATTCACCCCTCCACTTT.

The CDR3 region has the DNA TGTGGAGCGGGGGCTAACTATGGCTACACCTTC. Protein product: CGAGANYGYTF. This sequence joins TRBV6-5 and TRBJ1-2; D may be TRBD1 (5 bases). The germline gives CDR1 MNHEY, CDR2 SVGAGI. This CDR3 has 11 residues.

This chain connects TRBV10-2 to TRBJ2-1; unclear D gene. Germline V lookup: CDR1 WSHSY, CDR2 SAAADI. Trimming removed 0 bases from V and 7 bases from J, with 13 bases in between. The CDR3 has 15 residues. CDR3 loop: CASSESTSVVNEQFF. Written as DNA, the CDR3 is TGCGCCAGCAGTGAGTCGACATCTGTTGTTAATGAGCAGTTCTTC.

This clone was seen more than once but under ten times. The rearrangement joins TRBV6-6 to TRBJ2-3; a possible D gene is TRBD2 (6 bases). V gave up 6 bases and J gave up 1 base, with 11 bases separating them. The CDR3 consists of 14 residues. Germline V lookup: CDR1 MNHNY, CDR2 SVGAGI (reference sequence). DNA of the CDR3: TGTGCCAGCAGGTTGACTAGTGGCACAGATACGCAGTATTTT. It encodes CASRLTSGTDTQYF.

This sequence joins TRBV7-9 and TRBJ2-1; TRBD1 matches 7 bases. V lost 4 bases and J lost 14; bases outside the gene matches: 8. Germline V gene sequence: CDR1 SEHNR, CDR2 FQNEAQ (reference sequence). This CDR3 contains 12 residues. The CDR3 loop reads CASSSFGDREFF. The CDR3 nucleotides read TGTGCCAGCAGCTCCTTTGGGGACAGAGAGTTCTTC.

The CDR3 loop reads CASNPVGGVEYF. The CDR3 DNA sequence: TGTGCCAGCAACCCAGTGGGGGGGGTGGAGTATTTT. The chain employs TRBV12-3 or TRBV12-4 and TRBJ2-3, with TRBD2 matching over 7 bases. Unmatched junction bases numbered 11, after V lost 7 bases and J lost 13 bases. This CDR3 contains 12 residues.

The chain carries TRBV7-3 and TRBJ2-3; D is uncertain. V lost 0 bases, J lost 5 bases, and 9 bases lay in between. This CDR3 has 14 amino acids. Germline V gene data show CDR1 as SGHTA and CDR2 as FQGTGA. As DNA, the CDR3 is TGTGCCAGCAGCTTAACGACTCCCCAAGATACGCAGTATTTT. As protein: CASSLTTPQDTQYF. Looking up the rest from reference TRBV7-3 and TRBJ2-3 gives the full variable domain: GAGVSQTPSNKVTEKGKYVELRCDPISGHTALYWYRQSLGQGPEFLIYFQGTGAADDSGLPNDRFFAVRPEGSVSTLKIQRTERGDSAVYLCASSLTTPQDTQYFGPGTRLTVL.

The genes are TRBV2 and TRBJ2-5; a possible D gene is TRBD1 (6 bases). This CDR3 has 14 residues. Per the germline V gene, CDR1 is SNHLY and CDR2 is FYNNEI. V gave up 5 bases and J gave up 1 base, with 11 bases separating them. CDR3 residues: CASSLARGQETQYF. In DNA form, the CDR3 reads TGTGCCAGCAGTCTCGCCAGGGGCCAAGAGACCCAGTACTTC.

Only a few counts were recorded for this clone. The chain links TRBV9 to TRBJ1-1; TRBD1 matches at 9 bases. CDR1 and CDR2 from the germline V gene are SGDLS and YYNGEE. The CDR3 has 16 residues. V shed 0 bases, J shed 1 base, and the junction held 4 bases outside the gene matches. The DNA for the CDR3 is TGTGCCAGCAGCGTAGGGGACAGGGTAGGGAACACTGAAGCTTTCTTT. Translation: CASSVGDRVGNTEAFF. The whole variable domain, remainder taken from reference TRBV9 and TRBJ1-1, is DSGVTQTPKHLITATGQRVTLRCSPRSGDLSVYWYQQSLDQGLQFLIQYYNGEERAKGNILERFSAQQFPDLHSELNLSSLELGDSALYFCASSVGDRVGNTEAFFGQGTRLTVV.

The chain employs TRBV7-2 and TRBJ2-5; D is unclear. Germline-derived CDR1 and CDR2 are SGHTA and FQGNSA. With 5 bases removed from V and 7 bases from J, the gap between germline ends came to 11 bases. The CDR3 spans 12 residues. CDR3 protein: CASSPISGTQYF. The CDR3 DNA follows: TGTGCCAGCAGCCCCATTTCGGGGACCCAGTACTTC.

This rearrangement joins TRBV15 to TRBJ1-2; 7 positions agree with TRBD1. The CDR3 totals 14 residues. V lost 0 bases, J lost 6 bases, and 4 bases stayed unmatched. The germline V gene has CDR1 LNHNV and CDR2 YYDKDF (reference sequence). The CDR3 sequence: CATSRDIGGDGYTF. In DNA, the CDR3 is TGTGCCACCAGCAGAGATATAGGGGGCGATGGCTACACCTTC. The full variable domain, completed using reference TRBV15 and TRBJ1-2, is DAMVIQNPRYQVTQFGKPVTLSCSQTLNHNVMYWYQQKSSQAPKLLFHYYDKDFNNEADTPDNFQSRRPNTSFCFLDIRSPGLGDTAMYLCATSRDIGGDGYTFGSGTRLTVV.

The V and J genes are TRBV2 and TRBJ1-1, with a possible D match to TRBD1 (5 bases). V lost 6 bases and J lost 6, with 11 bases in between. This CDR3 is built from 12 residues. Germline CDR1 reads SNHLY; CDR2 reads FYNNEI. The CDR3 coding sequence is TGTGCCAGCAGCGGGGGGTTGCCTGAAGCTTTCTTT. Encoded protein: CASSGGLPEAFF.

This clone appeared once. The genes are TRBV29-1 and TRBJ1-3; TRBD1 matches at 9 bases. The CDR3 contains 14 residues. The V gene's germline CDR1 is SQVTM and CDR2 ANQGSEA. V gave up 4 bases and J gave up 4 bases; unmatched junction bases: 5. The CDR3 nucleotides read TGCAGCGTTGTAACAGGGGGCGCGGGAAACACCATATATTTT. It encodes CSVVTGGAGNTIYF.

This rearrangement joins TRBV27 to TRBJ2-2; 7 bases are a match to TRBD1. CDR3 length: 14 amino acids. Germline V gene lookup returns CDR1 MNHEY and CDR2 SMNVEV (reference sequence). Germline trimming cut 5 bases from V and 6 bases from J; bases unmatched to any gene: 6. CDR3 region: CASSVTQGSGELFF. In DNA, the CDR3 is TGTGCCAGCAGTGTAACACAGGGGTCCGGGGAGCTGTTTTTT.

Only one count was recorded for this clone. This rearrangement joins TRBV29-1 to TRBJ1-1, with D unclear. CDR3 length: 10 amino acids. Germline CDR1 and CDR2: SQVTM and ANQGSEA. V dropped 6 bases and J dropped 6 bases, with 8 bases sitting between them. The DNA of the CDR3 is TGCAGCGTGAGAATCGCTGAAGCTTTCTTT. This gives the protein CSVRIAEAFF.

V is TRBV6-5 and J is TRBJ2-2; D might be TRBD1 (6 bases). The V gene's germline CDR1 is MNHEY and CDR2 SVGAGI. The V end was cut by 7 bases, the J end by 6 bases, with 9 bases between. The CDR3 runs 12 residues. CDR3 nucleotides: TGTGCCAGCAACGGACAGTCCGGGGAGCTGTTTTTT. Translating gives CASNGQSGELFF.

This clone was counted between two and nine times. This chain joins TRBV7-3 and TRBJ1-2; 8 bases align to TRBD1. With 5 bases clipped from V and 6 bases from J, the junction kept 11 bases outside the gene matches. Germline V CDR1 and CDR2: SGHTA, FQGTGA. The CDR3 has 15 residues. This CDR3 reads CASSQIAGGANGYTF. CDR3 DNA: TGTGCCAGCAGCCAGATCGCAGGGGGCGCAAATGGCTACACCTTC.